These T cell receptor beta chains were read from a single sample in a study of T-cell memory formation after mild COVID-19. One entry per CDR3 protein results from TCRdb running MiXCR on the 5' RACE reads. The sample carries hundreds of thousands of distinct CDR3 sequences, 18% recorded once. The specimen sequenced was PBMCs or a T cell subset sorted from them (not recorded which). These receptors were collected from a man aged 18 to 29 who had mild COVID-19 (a few samples of this study predate the infection). Cell type and time point are not known. CDR3s include the opening cysteine and the closing phenylalanine or tryptophan. The D gene is left open where the match is weak. Where a row states a size, it is once, few, many or the class of an expanded clone; other rows omit it.

>.|.|14|TRBJ1-1|TRBV30
CAWYHRPVSTEAFF
TGTGCCTGGTATCATCGGCCGGTCTCCACTGAAGCTTTCTTT
>TRBD2|many|13|TRBJ2-5|TRBV7-9
CASSSSGQETQYF
TGTGCCAGCAGCTCTAGCGGGCAAGAGACCCAGTACTTC
>.|.|16|TRBJ2-3|TRBV4-3
CASSQEDDPFTDTQYF
TGCGCCAGCAGCCAAGAGGATGATCCATTCACAGATACGCAGTATTTT
>TRBD2|few|15|TRBJ2-5|TRBV6-5
CASSPGGGVQETQYF
TGTGCCAGCAGTCCCGGCGGGGGAGTACAAGAGACCCAGTACTTC
>TRBD1|.|15|TRBJ2-7|TRBV5-4
CASSFWDRANYEQYF
TGTGCCAGCAGCTTTTGGGACAGGGCGAACTACGAGCAGTACTTC
>.|many|15|TRBJ2-3|TRBV4-2
CASSRFSASTDTQYF
TGTGCCAGCAGCCGATTCTCCGCTTCCACAGATACGCAGTATTTT
>TRBD1|.|15|TRBJ2-2|TRBV11-2
CASSFARGPTGELFF
TGTGCCAGCAGCTTCGCAAGGGGGCCCACCGGGGAGCTGTTTTTT
>.|.|15|TRBJ1-1|TRBV4-1
CASSQVGQMNTEAFF
TGCGCCAGCAGCCAAGTAGGCCAGATGAACACTGAAGCTTTCTTT
>TRBD1|few|14|TRBJ1-1|TRBV28
CASSKPGQGTEAFF
TGTGCCAGCAGTAAACCGGGACAGGGGACTGAAGCTTTCTTT
>TRBD1|few|17|TRBJ1-5|TRBV18
CASSLRQGAGSNQPQHF
TGTGCCAGCTCACTTCGACAGGGGGCAGGGAGCAATCAGCCCCAGCATTTT
>.|.|13|TRBJ2-5|TRBV6-2/TRBV6-3
CASSYIEVETQYF
TGTGCCAGCAGTTACATCGAAGTGGAGACCCAGTACTTC
>.|few|15|TRBJ1-2|TRBV7-2
CASSLAGAAPYGYTF
TGTGCCAGCAGCTTAGCGGGGGCAGCCCCCTATGGCTACACCTTC
>.|few|14|TRBJ1-1|TRBV7-9
CASSLPQGFTEAFF
TGTGCCAGCAGCTTGCCGCAGGGGTTCACTGAAGCTTTCTTT
>TRBD1|few|14|TRBJ2-2|TRBV5-6
CATQTGRYTGELFF
TGTGCCACCCAGACAGGGAGATACACCGGGGAGCTGTTTTTT
>.|.|12|TRBJ1-1|TRBV11-2
CASSRVATEAFF
TGTGCCAGCAGCAGGGTGGCGACTGAAGCTTTCTTT
>.|few|14|TRBJ1-1|TRBV4-3
CASSQDKILSPAFF
TGCGCCAGCAGCCAAGATAAGATTCTGTCGCCAGCTTTCTTT
>TRBD2|many|15|TRBJ2-3|TRBV5-1
CASSPMTSGGDTQYF
TGCGCCAGCAGCCCCATGACTAGCGGGGGGGATACGCAGTATTTT
>.|few|12|TRBJ1-2|TRBV15
CATSRDGGSGTF
TGTGCCACCAGCAGAGATGGAGGGAGTGGCACCTTC
>.|many|14|TRBJ1-2|TRBV11-2
CASSLVPGDGGYTF
TGTGCCAGCAGCTTAGTCCCAGGGGATGGTGGCTACACCTTC
>.|.|15|TRBJ1-2|TRBV9
CASSAYTGTAYGYTF
TGTGCCAGCAGCGCATATACCGGGACCGCCTATGGCTACACCTTC
>.|few|12|TRBJ2-7|TRBV30
CAWSGGQGGQYF
TGTGCCTGGAGTGGAGGGCAGGGGGGGCAGTACTTC
>.|few|12|TRBJ1-1|TRBV12-3/TRBV12-4
CASSFLKGPAFF
TGTGCCAGCAGTTTTCTGAAGGGACCGGCTTTCTTT
>.|many|13|TRBJ1-6|TRBV11-2
CASSQIADSPLHF
TGTGCCAGCAGCCAAATAGCGGACTCACCCCTCCACTTT
>.|.|12|TRBJ1-1|TRBV7-9
CASRRGPTEAFF
TGTGCCAGCAGGCGGGGGCCTACTGAAGCTTTCTTT
>.|few|17|TRBJ2-2|TRBV9
CASSALQGWNADGELFF
TGTGCCAGCAGCGCCTTACAGGGATGGAATGCGGACGGGGAGCTGTTTTTT
>TRBD1|.|16|TRBJ2-3|TRBV6-5
CASSHTGDRGPDTQYF
TGTGCCAGCAGTCACACAGGGGACAGGGGTCCAGATACGCAGTATTTT
>TRBD2|.|16|TRBJ2-3|TRBV10-3
CAISESKAGGPDTQYF
TGTGCCATCAGTGAGTCGAAAGCGGGGGGGCCAGATACGCAGTATTTT
>.|few|16|TRBJ2-1|TRBV6-2/TRBV6-3
CASSYAPQAWIDEQFF
TGTGCCAGCAGTTACGCCCCCCAGGCGTGGATCGATGAGCAGTTCTTC
>.|few|16|TRBJ2-1|TRBV7-2
CASSLTGRKPYNEQFF
TGTGCCAGCAGCTTAACGGGTCGGAAACCCTACAATGAGCAGTTCTTC
>.|few|12|TRBJ2-7|TRBV29-1
CSVVGRPYEQYF
TGCAGCGTTGTCGGCAGGCCCTACGAGCAGTACTTC
>.|many|13|TRBJ2-3|TRBV6-2/TRBV6-3
CASSYRFTDTQYF
TGTGCCAGCAGTTACAGGTTCACAGATACGCAGTATTTT
>TRBD1|.|16|TRBJ1-2|TRBV5-1
CASSRLTGALAYGYTF
TGCGCCAGCAGCAGGTTGACAGGGGCGCTGGCCTATGGCTACACCTTC
>.|.|15|TRBJ2-3|TRBV9
CASNPGLSSTDTQYF
TGTGCCAGCAACCCCGGCCTCTCTAGCACAGATACGCAGTATTTT
>TRBD1|few|14|TRBJ1-1|TRBV5-1
CASSEQGLNTEAFF
TGCGCCAGCAGTGAACAGGGGTTGAACACTGAAGCTTTCTTT
>.|.|14|TRBJ2-3|TRBV5-1
CASGAETSTDTQYF
TGCGCCAGCGGTGCAGAGACTAGCACAGATACGCAGTATTTT
>.|few|15|TRBJ2-5|TRBV5-1
CASILVAGKEETQYF
.
>TRBD1|many|16|TRBJ2-1|TRBV5-1
CASSLNPGQGTDEQFF
TGCGCCAGCAGCTTGAATCCGGGACAGGGGACCGATGAGCAGTTCTTC
>.|few|17|TRBJ2-5|TRBV4-2
CASSPTVTVSSQETQYF
TGTGCCAGCAGCCCGACAGTGACGGTATCGAGTCAAGAGACCCAGTACTTC
>.|.|16|TRBJ1-3|TRBV9
CASSVGGGLPGNTIYF
TGTGCCAGCAGCGTAGGAGGAGGGCTCCCCGGAAACACCATATATTTT
>.|.|13|TRBJ1-1|TRBV11-2
CASSQTGLGEAFF
TGTGCCAGCAGCCAAACCGGTTTGGGTGAAGCTTTCTTT
>.|.|13|TRBJ2-7|TRBV27
CASSKNAAYEQYF
TGTGCCAGCAGTAAGAATGCAGCCTACGAGCAGTACTTC
>TRBD1|few|14|TRBJ2-4|TRBV11-3
CASSSASQGNIQYF
TGTGCCAGCAGCTCCGCTTCACAGGGGAACATTCAGTACTTC
>TRBD2|few|12|TRBJ2-3|TRBV15
CATSKRGHTQYF
TGTGCCACCAGCAAGCGGGGGCATACGCAGTATTTT
>TRBD1|.|15|TRBJ1-1|TRBV7-9
CASSWGQGFDTEAFF
TGTGCCAGCAGCTGGGGACAGGGGTTTGACACTGAAGCTTTCTTT
>TRBD1|once|15|TRBJ2-2|TRBV7-3
CASSIGTGRSGELFF
TGTGCCAGCAGCATCGGGACAGGGAGATCCGGGGAGCTGTTTTTT
>.|.|14|TRBJ1-5|TRBV15
CATSRGQSNQPQHF
TGTGCCACCAGTCGCGGCCAGAGCAATCAGCCCCAGCATTTT